One sample yielded the 5 T cell receptor beta chains listed below, sequenced in a study of T cells after posttransplantation cyclophosphamide. Assay used: immunoSEQ multiplex PCR; TCRdb lists only in-frame clones, some missing. Sampling found about 30,000 clones, none seen once. Sequencing used PBMCs. The receptors were gathered from a woman aged 55-70 years in good health, CMV-negative, and a related stem cell transplant donor.

This clone was seen repeatedly, ten times or more. The chain recombines TRBV6-2 or TRBV6-3 with TRBJ2-7, with 7 bases matching TRBD1. The CDR3 loop spans 15 amino acids. Germline lookup yields CDR1 MNHEY and CDR2 SVGEGT. V gave up 6 bases and J gave up 2 bases; unmatched junction bases: 10. The CDR3 DNA is TGTGCCAGCAGACTTAGACAGGGCCAAGCCTACGAGCAGTACTTC. Protein product: CASRLRQGQAYEQYF.

This clone was seen many times. The chain carries TRBV6-6 and TRBJ1-5; maybe TRBD1 (6 bases). This CDR3 is 13 amino acids long. Trimming shortened V by 4 bases and J by 9 bases, and 13 bases separated the two germline ends. The germline gives CDR1 MNHNY, CDR2 SVGAGI (reference sequence). CDR3 nucleotide sequence: TGTGCCAGCAGTTCCAAGGACAGTTGGCCCCAGCATTTT. As protein: CASSSKDSWPQHF.

At least ten counts were recorded for this clone. V gene TRBV2 combines with J gene TRBJ1-5; 8 bases are shared with TRBD1. This CDR3 region has 14 residues. Per germline, CDR1 SNHLY and CDR2 FYNNEI. Trimming removed 7 bases from V and 2 bases from J; junction bases left unmatched: 4. CDR3 DNA: TGTGCCAGCACCCTGACAGGGGGCAATCAGCCCCAGCATTTT. Translated, it gives CASTLTGGNQPQHF.

This clone showed up many times. V and J are TRBV7-9 and TRBJ1-5, with D perhaps matching TRBD1 (5 bases). CDR3 size: 14 residues. Trimming left V 8 bases short and J 7 bases short, with 18 bases between. From germline, CDR1 is SEHNR and CDR2 FQNEAQ (reference sequence). In nucleotides, the CDR3 is TGTGCCAGCGGTCTTGTAGGGGCTGGGCAGCCCCAGCATTTT. It is translated as CASGLVGAGQPQHF.

This clone appeared many times. The J gene is TRBJ1-1, the V gene TRBV6-4; D is undetermined. The CDR3 length is 11 residues. Germline loops: CDR1 MRHNA, CDR2 SNTAGT. With 3 bases removed from V and 6 bases from J, the gap between germline ends came to 5 bases. The CDR3 loop reads CASSEAAEAFF. The DNA of the CDR3 is TGTGCCAGCAGTGAAGCCGCTGAAGCTTTCTTT.